This T cell receptor beta chain was identified in a study of T cells in localized non-small cell lung cancer (dated by TCRdb to 2019 to 2021). With regard to the full study: The study examined T cell repertoires in approximately 240 patients with early-stage NSCLC and compared tumors with uninvolved tumor-adjacent lungs. The cohort was made up of under 250 treatment-naive NSCLC patients whose localized lung tumors had been resected. NSCLC patients had a mean age of around 70 years, and 120 to 150 were male and about a hundred female.

The immunoSEQ Assay was used to sequence TCR beta CDR3 regions from DNA. From the authors' description of their analysis: T cell density was computed as TCR beta template counts normalized to usable DNA estimated by amplifying housekeeping genes. Using the preseqR package, richness was estimated by extrapolating to 120,000 templates for tissue samples and 400,000 templates for PBMC samples. Clonality was taken to be one minus Pielou's evenness. Tissue-enriched TCRs were identified through differential abundance testing performed on productive amino-acid clonotypes, with a minimum total count of 5 and an alpha of 0.1. Repertoire overlap between compartments was quantified with the Jaccard Index and Morisita Overlap Index. GLIPH grouped TCR beta CDR3s together with public tetramer-defined viral CDR3s, and a viral motif had to include at least three viral sequences and show V-gene enrichment. Here the immuneACCESS table is served through TCRdb, limited to in-frame sequences with V and J called. Missing clones are a known gap in these copies; in checked studies unresolved V genes cover under half, and the rest lacks a known reason. Clone size and the V and J calls come from that table; the DNA yielded D and trimming. This sample holds some 56,000 clones; roughly 89% were observed only once. Jointly, the top ten make up about 4.8% of the sample.

A word on this clone: This receptor's antigen is unknown. Per-base qualities were not stored, and no clone one base away is much larger.

V lost 3 bases and J lost 5 bases; the stretch between them is 11 bases long. Sequences MNHEY (CDR1) and SMNVEV (CDR2) are obtained from the germline V gene (reference sequence). From cysteine to phenylalanine, the CDR3 is 14 amino acids long. Only CDR3 DNA is held: 42 bases, read in frame from base 1. At diagnosis, tumor, uninvolved tumor-adjacent lung and peripheral blood were collected and then preserved as a mix of FFPE and fresh-frozen material. For TCR repertoire profiling, the blood samples were analyzed as peripheral blood mononuclear cells. What the authors observed across the whole study: Higher T cell density in blood was associated with longer overall survival, whereas higher clonality in adjacent lung was associated with shorter survival. The highest T cell clonality was observed in uninvolved tumor-adjacent lung, where clonality exceeded that of tumor, suggesting that antigenic responses were more focused in uninvolved tumor-adjacent lung. Because multi-region sequencing of the tumors was not done, intratumor heterogeneity could not be ruled out. Because the study design was exploratory, TCR variables were selected using unadjusted p-values without false-discovery rate correction. A median of about 50 of the top 100 tumor clones turned up in the paired uninvolved adjacent lung, and approximately 30 of those clones also ranked among the top 100 of that same adjacent lung.

Recombination joined TRBV27 with TRBJ2-1; TRBD1 is possibly the D segment (6 matching bases). Sequences were derived from peripheral blood, sampled before any cancer treatment. The clonotype comes from a woman aged 35-70 years with stage I lung adenocarcinoma. CDR3 sequence: CASSFGTLNNEQFF. The nucleotide sequence is TGTGCCAGCAGTTTCGGGACACTCAACAATGAGCAGTTCTTC.